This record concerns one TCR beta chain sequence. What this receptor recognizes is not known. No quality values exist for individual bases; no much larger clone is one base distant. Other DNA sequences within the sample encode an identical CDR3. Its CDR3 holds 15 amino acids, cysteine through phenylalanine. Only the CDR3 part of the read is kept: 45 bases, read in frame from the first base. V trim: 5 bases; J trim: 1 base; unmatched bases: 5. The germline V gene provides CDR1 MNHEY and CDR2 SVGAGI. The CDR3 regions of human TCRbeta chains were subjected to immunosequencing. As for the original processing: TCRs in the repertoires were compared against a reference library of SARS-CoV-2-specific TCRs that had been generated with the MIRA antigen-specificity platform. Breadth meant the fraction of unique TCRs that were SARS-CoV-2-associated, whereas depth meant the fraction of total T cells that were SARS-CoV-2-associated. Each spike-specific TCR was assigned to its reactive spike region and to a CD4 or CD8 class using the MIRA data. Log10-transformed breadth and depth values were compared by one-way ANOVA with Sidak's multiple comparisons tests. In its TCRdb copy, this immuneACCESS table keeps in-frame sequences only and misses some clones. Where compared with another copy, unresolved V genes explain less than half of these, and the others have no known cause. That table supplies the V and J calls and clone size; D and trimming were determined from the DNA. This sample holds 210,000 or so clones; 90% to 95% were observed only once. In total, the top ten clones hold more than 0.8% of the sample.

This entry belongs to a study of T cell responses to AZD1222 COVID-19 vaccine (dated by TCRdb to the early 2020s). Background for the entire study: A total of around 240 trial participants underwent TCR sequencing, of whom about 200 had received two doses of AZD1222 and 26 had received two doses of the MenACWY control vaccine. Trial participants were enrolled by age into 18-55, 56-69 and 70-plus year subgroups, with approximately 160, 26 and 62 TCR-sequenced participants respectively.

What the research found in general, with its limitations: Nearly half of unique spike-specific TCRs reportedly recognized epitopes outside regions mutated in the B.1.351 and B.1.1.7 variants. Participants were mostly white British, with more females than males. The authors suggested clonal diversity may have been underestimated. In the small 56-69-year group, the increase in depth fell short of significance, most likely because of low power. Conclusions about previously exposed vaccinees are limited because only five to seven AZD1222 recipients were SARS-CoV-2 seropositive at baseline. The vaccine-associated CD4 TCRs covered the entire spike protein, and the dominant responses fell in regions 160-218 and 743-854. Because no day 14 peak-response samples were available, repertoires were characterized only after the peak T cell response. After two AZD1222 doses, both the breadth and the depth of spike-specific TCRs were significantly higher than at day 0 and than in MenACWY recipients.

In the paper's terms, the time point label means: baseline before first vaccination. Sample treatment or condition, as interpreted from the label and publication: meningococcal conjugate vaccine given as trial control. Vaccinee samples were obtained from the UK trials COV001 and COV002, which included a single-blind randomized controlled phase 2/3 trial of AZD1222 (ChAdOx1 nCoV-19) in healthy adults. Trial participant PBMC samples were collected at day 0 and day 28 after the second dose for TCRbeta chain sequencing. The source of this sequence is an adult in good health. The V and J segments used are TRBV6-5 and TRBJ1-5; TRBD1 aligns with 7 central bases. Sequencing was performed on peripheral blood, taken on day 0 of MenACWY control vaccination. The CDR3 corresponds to CASSPDRASNQPQHF. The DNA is TGTGCCAGCAGTCCCGACAGGGCGAGCAATCAGCCCCAGCATTTT.